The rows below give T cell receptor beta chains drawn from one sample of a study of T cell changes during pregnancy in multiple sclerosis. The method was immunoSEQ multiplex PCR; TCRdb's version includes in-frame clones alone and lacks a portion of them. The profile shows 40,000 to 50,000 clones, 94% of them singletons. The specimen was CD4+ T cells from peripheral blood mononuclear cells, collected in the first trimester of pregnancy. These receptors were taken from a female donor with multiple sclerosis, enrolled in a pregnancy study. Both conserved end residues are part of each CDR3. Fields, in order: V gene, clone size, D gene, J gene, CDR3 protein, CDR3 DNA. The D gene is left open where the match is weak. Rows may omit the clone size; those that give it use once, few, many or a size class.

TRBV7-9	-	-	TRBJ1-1	CASSLTRGGDTEAFF	TGTGCCAGCAGCCTCACCCGGGGGGGAGACACTGAAGCTTTCTTT
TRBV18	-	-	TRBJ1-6	CASSPVPGGTNSPLHF	TGTGCCAGCTCACCGGTTCCGGGAGGTACTAATTCACCCCTCCACTTT
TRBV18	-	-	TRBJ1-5	CASSPPGGSNQPQHF	TGTGCCAGCTCACCACCCGGCGGAAGCAATCAGCCCCAGCATTTT
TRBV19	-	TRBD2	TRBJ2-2	CASTLGRVRGGELFF	TGTGCCAGCACGCTCGGGAGGGTTCGGGGCGGGGAGCTGTTTTTT
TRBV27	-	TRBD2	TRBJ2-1	CASSTSRGGNEQFF	TGTGCCAGCAGCACCTCCCGGGGGGGGAATGAGCAGTTCTTC
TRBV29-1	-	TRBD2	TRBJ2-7	CRGGETERPTYYEQYF	TGCAGGGGGGGGGAGACAGAAAGACCAACCTACTACGAGCAGTACTTC
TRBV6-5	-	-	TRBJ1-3	CASTSDTSSGNTIYF	TGTGCCAGCACCTCCGATACGAGCTCTGGAAACACCATATATTTT
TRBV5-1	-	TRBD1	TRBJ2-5	CASSSGARGPQETQYF	TGCGCCAGCAGCTCAGGGGCGAGGGGGCCACAAGAGACCCAGTACTTC
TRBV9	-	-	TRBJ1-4	CASSRGENEKLFF	TGTGCCAGCAGCCGGGGAGAAAATGAAAAACTGTTTTTT
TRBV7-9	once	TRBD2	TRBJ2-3	CASSSGLAVPTDTQYF	TGTGCCAGCAGCAGCGGACTAGCGGTTCCCACAGATACGCAGTATTTT
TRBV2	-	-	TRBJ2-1	CASTMEGSVNEQFF	TGTGCCAGCACTATGGAAGGTAGCGTCAATGAGCAGTTCTTC
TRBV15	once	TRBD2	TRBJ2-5	CATSRAGGLQETQYF	TGTGCCACCAGCAGAGCGGGGGGGTTACAAGAGACCCAGTACTTC
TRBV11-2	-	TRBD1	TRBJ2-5	CASSLGTGSQETQYF	TGTGCCAGCAGCTTAGGGACAGGCAGTCAAGAGACCCAGTACTTC
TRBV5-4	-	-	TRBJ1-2	CASSLASYSGGYTF	TGTGCCAGCAGCTTGGCCTCCTATTCGGGGGGCTACACCTTC
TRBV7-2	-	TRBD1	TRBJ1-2	CASSFETGISGYTF	TGTGCCAGCAGCTTCGAGACAGGGATCAGCGGCTACACCTTC
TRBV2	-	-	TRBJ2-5	CASTTEGRGLEAQYF	TGTGCCAGCACAACCGAGGGTAGGGGGTTAGAGGCCCAGTACTTC
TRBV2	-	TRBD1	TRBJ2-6	CASSADRAGANVLTF	TGTGCCAGCAGTGCCGACAGGGCTGGGGCCAACGTCCTGACTTTC